This T cell receptor (beta chain) came from a study of T cells in Graves' hyperthyroidism and ophthalmopathy. Patients having uncontrolled infection, another autoimmune disease, pregnancy or lactation were not included. Cells are PBMCs isolated from roughly 9.3 ml of fresh blood. Unmatched junction bases numbered 7, after V lost 2 bases and J lost 3 bases. The CDR3 consists of 15 residues. CDR1 is MNHNS and CDR2 is SASEGT in the germline V gene. RNA transcripts yielded amplified TCR beta CDR3 regions. Carried out on the TCR CDR3, a first-round RT-PCR used the HTBI primer set. TCRdb itself ran the multiplex PCR reads through MiXCR, one entry per CDR3 protein. The sample records about 350,000 distinct CDR3 sequences, about a sixth being singletons. This clonotype showed up many times.

The specimen sequenced was blood. The TCR was taken from a woman aged 40 to 50 with Graves' ophthalmopathy. J is TRBJ2-7 and V is TRBV6-1; 7 bases align to TRBD2. Here the CDR3 DNA reads TGTGCCAGCAGTGAACCGGGGGGAGGGCACTACGAGCAGTACTTC. It specifies CASSEPGGGHYEQYF.